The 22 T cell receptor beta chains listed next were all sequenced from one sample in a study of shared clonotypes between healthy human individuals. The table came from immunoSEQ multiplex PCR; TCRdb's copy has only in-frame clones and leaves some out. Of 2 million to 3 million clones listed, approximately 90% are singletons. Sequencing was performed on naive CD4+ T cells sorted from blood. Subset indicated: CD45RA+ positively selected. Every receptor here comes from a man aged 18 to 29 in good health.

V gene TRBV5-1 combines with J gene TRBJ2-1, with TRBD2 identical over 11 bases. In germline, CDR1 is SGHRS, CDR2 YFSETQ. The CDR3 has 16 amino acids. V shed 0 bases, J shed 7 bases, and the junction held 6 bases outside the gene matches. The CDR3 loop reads CASSLAPSGRQNEQFF. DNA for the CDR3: TGCGCCAGCAGCTTGGCCCCTAGCGGGAGGCAAAATGAGCAGTTCTTC.

The CDR3: CASSYSTGAFSYEQYF. The CDR3 DNA follows: TGTGCCAGCAGTTACTCGACAGGGGCCTTCTCCTACGAGCAGTACTTC. The chain combines TRBV6-6 with TRBJ2-7; 8 bases align to TRBD1. The CDR3 has 16 residues. CDR1 MNHNY and CDR2 SVGAGI come from the germline V gene (reference sequence). J gave up 0 bases and V 0 bases, and 4 bases lay outside the gene matches.

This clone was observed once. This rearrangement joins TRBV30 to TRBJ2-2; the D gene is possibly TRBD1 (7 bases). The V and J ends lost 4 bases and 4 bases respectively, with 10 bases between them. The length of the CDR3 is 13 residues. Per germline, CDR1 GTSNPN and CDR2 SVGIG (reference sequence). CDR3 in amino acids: CAWIQGGTGELFF. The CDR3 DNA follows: TGTGCCTGGATTCAGGGGGGCACCGGGGAGCTGTTTTTT. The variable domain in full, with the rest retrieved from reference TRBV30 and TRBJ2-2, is SQTIHQWPATLVQPVGSPLSLECTVEGTSNPNLYWYRQAAGRGLQLLFYSVGIGQISSEVPQNLSASRPQDRQFILSSKKLLLSDSGFYLCAWIQGGTGELFFGEGSRLTVL.

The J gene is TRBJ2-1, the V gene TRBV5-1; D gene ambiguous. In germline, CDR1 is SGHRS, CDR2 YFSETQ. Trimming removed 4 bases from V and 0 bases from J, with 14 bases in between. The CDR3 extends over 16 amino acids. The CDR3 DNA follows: TGCGCCAGCAGCCTTATCTCGAGCGTCTCCTACAATGAGCAGTTCTTC. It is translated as CASSLISSVSYNEQFF.

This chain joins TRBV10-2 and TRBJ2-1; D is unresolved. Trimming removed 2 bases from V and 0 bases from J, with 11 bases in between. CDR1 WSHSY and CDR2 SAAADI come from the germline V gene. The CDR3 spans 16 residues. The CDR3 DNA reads TGCGCCAGCAGTGAGGGGTCCCTTAGCTCCTACAATGAGCAGTTCTTC. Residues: CASSEGSLSSYNEQFF.

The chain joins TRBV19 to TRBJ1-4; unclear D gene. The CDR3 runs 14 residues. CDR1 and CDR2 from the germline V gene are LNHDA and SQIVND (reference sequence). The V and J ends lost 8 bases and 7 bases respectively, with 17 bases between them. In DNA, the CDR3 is TGTGCCAGTCTAAGCCGGGCCCCAAGTGAAAAACTGTTTTTT. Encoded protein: CASLSRAPSEKLFF.

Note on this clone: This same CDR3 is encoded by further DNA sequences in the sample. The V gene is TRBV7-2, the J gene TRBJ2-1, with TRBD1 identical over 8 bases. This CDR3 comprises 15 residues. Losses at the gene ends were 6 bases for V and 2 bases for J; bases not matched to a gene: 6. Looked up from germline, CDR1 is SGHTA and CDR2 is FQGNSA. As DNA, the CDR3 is TGTGCCAGCAGTCTCGACAGGGGACCCTACAATGAGCAGTTCTTC. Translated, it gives CASSLDRGPYNEQFF.

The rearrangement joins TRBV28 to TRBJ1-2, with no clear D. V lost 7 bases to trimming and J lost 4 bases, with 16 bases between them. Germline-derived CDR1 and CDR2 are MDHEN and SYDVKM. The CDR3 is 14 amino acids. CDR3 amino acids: CASTRSGWGYGYTF. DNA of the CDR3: TGTGCCAGCACCCGATCTGGTTGGGGCTATGGCTACACCTTC.

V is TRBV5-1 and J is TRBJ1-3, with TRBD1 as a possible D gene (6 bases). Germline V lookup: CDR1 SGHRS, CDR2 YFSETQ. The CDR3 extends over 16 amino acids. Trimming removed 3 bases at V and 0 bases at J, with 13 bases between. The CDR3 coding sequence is TGCGCCAGCAGCTCAAGGACAGCTAGCTCTGGAAACACCATATATTTT. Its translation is CASSSRTASSGNTIYF.

The CDR3 reads CASSLTVGLTDTQYF. Here the CDR3 DNA reads TGTGCCAGCAGCTTGACGGTGGGGCTCACAGATACGCAGTATTTT. The V gene is TRBV5-6, the J gene TRBJ2-3; TRBD1 might be the D (5 bases). Trimming took off 1 base at V and 2 bases at J, with 11 bases between the two ends. Per germline, CDR1 SGHDT and CDR2 YYEEEE. This CDR3 has 15 residues.

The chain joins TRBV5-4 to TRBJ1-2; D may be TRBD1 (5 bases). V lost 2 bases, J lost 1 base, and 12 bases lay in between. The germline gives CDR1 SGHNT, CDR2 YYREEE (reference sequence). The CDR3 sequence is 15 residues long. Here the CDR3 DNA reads TGTGCCAGCAGCTTCTCGACAGTCTATAACTATGGCTACACCTTC. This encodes CASSFSTVYNYGYTF.

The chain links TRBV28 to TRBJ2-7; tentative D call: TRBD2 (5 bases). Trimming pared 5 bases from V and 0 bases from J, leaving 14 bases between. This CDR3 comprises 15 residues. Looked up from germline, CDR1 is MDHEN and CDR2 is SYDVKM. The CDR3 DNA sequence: TGTGCCAGCAGTGGACGAGGGATCGGCTCCTACGAGCAGTACTTC. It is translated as CASSGRGIGSYEQYF.

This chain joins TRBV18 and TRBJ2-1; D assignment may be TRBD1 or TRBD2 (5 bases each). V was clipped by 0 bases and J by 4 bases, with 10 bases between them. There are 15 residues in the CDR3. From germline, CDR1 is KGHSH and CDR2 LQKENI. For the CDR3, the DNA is TGTGCCAGCTCACCACCCGGGGCGGGTTACAATGAGCAGTTCTTC. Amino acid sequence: CASSPPGAGYNEQFF.

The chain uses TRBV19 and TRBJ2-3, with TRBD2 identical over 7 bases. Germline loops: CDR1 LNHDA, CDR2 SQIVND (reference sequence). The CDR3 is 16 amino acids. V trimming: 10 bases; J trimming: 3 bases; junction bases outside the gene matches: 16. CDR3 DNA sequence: TGTGCCACCCAATCTACGTGGGGGGGTAGTACAGATACGCAGTATTTT. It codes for CATQSTWGGSTDTQYF.

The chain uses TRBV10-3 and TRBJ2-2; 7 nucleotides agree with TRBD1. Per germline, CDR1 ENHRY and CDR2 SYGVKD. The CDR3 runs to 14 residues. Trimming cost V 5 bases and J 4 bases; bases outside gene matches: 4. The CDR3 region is CAISYTGATGELFF. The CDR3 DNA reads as TGTGCCATCAGTTATACAGGGGCCACCGGGGAGCTGTTTTTT.

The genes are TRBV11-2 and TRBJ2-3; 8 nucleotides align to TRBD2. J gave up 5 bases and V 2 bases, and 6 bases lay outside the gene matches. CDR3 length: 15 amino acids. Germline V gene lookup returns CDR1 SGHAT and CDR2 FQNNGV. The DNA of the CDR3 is TGTGCCAGCAGCTTATTCGGGGGGGCAGGAGATACGCAGTATTTT. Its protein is CASSLFGGAGDTQYF.

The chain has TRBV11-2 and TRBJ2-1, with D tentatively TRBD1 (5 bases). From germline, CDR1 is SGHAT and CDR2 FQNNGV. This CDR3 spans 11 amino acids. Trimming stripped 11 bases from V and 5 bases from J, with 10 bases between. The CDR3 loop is CAGAENNEQFF. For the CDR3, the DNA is TGTGCCGGGGCTGAAAACAATGAGCAGTTCTTC.

DNA for the CDR3: TGTGCCAGCTCACCACCTACAGGGGTCTCTGGGGCCAACGTCCTGACTTTC. Amino acids: CASSPPTGVSGANVLTF. The V call is TRBV18, the J call TRBJ2-6; 7 nucleotides align to TRBD1. V was clipped by 0 bases and J by 0 bases; unmatched bases: 2. The CDR3 is 17 residues long. Germline loops: CDR1 KGHSH, CDR2 LQKENI.

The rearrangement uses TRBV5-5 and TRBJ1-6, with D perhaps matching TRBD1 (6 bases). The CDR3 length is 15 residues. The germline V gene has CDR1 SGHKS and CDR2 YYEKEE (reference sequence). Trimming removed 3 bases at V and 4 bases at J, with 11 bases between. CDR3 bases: TGTGCCAGCAGCTCCAGACAGGATTATAATTCACCCCTCCACTTT. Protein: CASSSRQDYNSPLHF.

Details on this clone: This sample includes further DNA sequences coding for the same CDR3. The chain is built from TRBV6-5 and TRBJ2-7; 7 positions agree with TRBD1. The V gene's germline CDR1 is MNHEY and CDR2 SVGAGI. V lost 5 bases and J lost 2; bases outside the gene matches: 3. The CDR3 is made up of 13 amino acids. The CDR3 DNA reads TGTGCCAGCAGTCAGGGACAGACCTACGAGCAGTACTTC. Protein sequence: CASSQGQTYEQYF.

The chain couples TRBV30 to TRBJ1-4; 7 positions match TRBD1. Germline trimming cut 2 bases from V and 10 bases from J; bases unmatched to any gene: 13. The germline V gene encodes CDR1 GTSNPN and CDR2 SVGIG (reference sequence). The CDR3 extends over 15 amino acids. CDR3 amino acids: CAWSLQTGITVKLFF. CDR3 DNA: TGTGCCTGGAGTCTCCAGACAGGGATCACTGTAAAACTGTTTTTT.

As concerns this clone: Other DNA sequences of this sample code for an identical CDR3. The CDR3 spells CAISETNYGYTF. The DNA for the CDR3 is TGTGCCATCAGTGAGACTAACTATGGCTACACCTTC. The chain uses TRBV10-3 and TRBJ1-2; no clear D gene. The CDR3 contains 12 residues. The germline V gene encodes CDR1 ENHRY and CDR2 SYGVKD. V dropped 2 bases and J dropped 0 bases, with 1 base sitting between them.